Below, 15 T cell receptor beta chains from the same sample are listed, as sequenced in a study of identical twins' blood T cells. Each CDR3 protein gets one entry after TCRdb re-called the 5' RACE reads with MiXCR. The sample has hundreds of thousands of distinct CDR3 sequences; 28% are singletons. Sequencing was performed on PBMCs. Receptor source: a woman between 18 and 55 years old in good health.

The gene calls are TRBV5-1 and TRBJ1-1; D is ambiguous. V was pared by 1 base and J by 6 bases, with 19 bases between. CDR3 length: 16 residues. CDR1 is SGHRS, CDR2 YFSETQ, per germline. The CDR3 nucleotides are TGCGCCAGCAGCTTGATCTGGGAATCGGGTCTGGCTGAAGCTTTCTTT. It translates to CASSLIWESGLAEAFF.

This clonotype was observed a few times. The chain combines TRBV5-1 with TRBJ2-1, with D possibly TRBD2 on 5 matching bases. Trimming pared 5 bases from V and 12 bases from J, leaving 15 bases between. CDR3 length: 12 residues. CDR1 is SGHRS and CDR2 is YFSETQ in the germline V gene. The chain's CDR3 is CASRLTGTRQFF. The CDR3 DNA is TGCGCCAGCAGACTGACGGGCACTAGGCAGTTCTTC.

V gene TRBV5-1 combines with J gene TRBJ1-1, with D uncertain. The CDR3 is 14 amino acids. Looked up from germline, CDR1 is SGHRS and CDR2 is YFSETQ. V lost 2 bases and J lost 4, with 12 bases in between. CDR3 nucleotides: TGCGCCAGCAGCTTTGACGGGAGCGGCACTGAAGCTTTCTTT. Translating it yields CASSFDGSGTEAFF.

This clonotype was observed a handful of times. This chain joins TRBV3-1 and TRBJ1-1; D perhaps matches TRBD1 (6 bases). Germline V CDR1 and CDR2: LGHDT, YNNKEL (reference sequence). This CDR3 is built from 14 residues. V lost 6 bases and J 1 base, leaving 12 bases between the germline ends. CDR3 residues: CASRPGHWNTEAFF. The CDR3 DNA reads as TGTGCCAGCAGACCGGGACACTGGAACACTGAAGCTTTCTTT. The variable domain in full, with the rest retrieved from reference TRBV3-1 and TRBJ1-1, is DTAVSQTPKYLVTQMGNDKSIKCEQNLGHDTMYWYKQDSKKFLKIMFSYNNKELIINETVPNRFSPKSPDKAHLNLHINSLELGDSAVYFCASRPGHWNTEAFFGQGTRLTVV.

This clonotype appeared a single time. The chain couples TRBV28 to TRBJ1-4; D unclear. Germline CDR1 MDHEN, CDR2 SYDVKM. The V and J ends lost 7 bases and 10 bases respectively, with 13 bases between them. This CDR3 region has 12 residues. As DNA, the CDR3 is TGTGCCAGCACCCCGGTAGGAGGAAAACTGTTTTTT. Amino acid sequence: CASTPVGGKLFF.

This clonotype was picked up a small number of times. The V call is TRBV20-1, the J call TRBJ1-5; D unclear. This CDR3 has 14 amino acids. V lost 0 bases and J 4 bases, leaving 10 bases between the germline ends. The germline V gene has CDR1 DFQATT and CDR2 SNEGSKA (reference sequence). The CDR3 loop is CSARDSAANQPQHF. CDR3 bases: TGCAGTGCTAGAGATAGCGCAGCTAATCAGCCCCAGCATTTT.

This chain links TRBV7-2 with TRBJ2-2; D is unclear. Looked up from germline, CDR1 is SGHTA and CDR2 is FQGNSA. This CDR3 is 13 amino acids long. V was shortened by 3 bases and J by 6 bases, with 8 bases between the two germline ends. The CDR3 loop reads CASSFFSSGELFF. CDR3 in DNA: TGTGCCAGCAGCTTTTTCAGTTCCGGGGAGCTGTTTTTT.

The V call is TRBV10-1, the J call TRBJ2-7; TRBD1 aligns across 8 bases. Germline CDR1 reads WNHNN; CDR2 reads SYGVQD (reference sequence). The CDR3 is 14 residues long. V shed 8 bases and J 5 bases; nucleotides not matched to a gene: 11. This chain's CDR3 is CASSPYTGGNEQYF. As DNA, the CDR3 is TGCGCCAGCTCCCCTTATACAGGGGGTAACGAGCAGTACTTC.

This clonotype was detected only a few times. One junction end does not reproduce the germline sequence, and a read error may be involved. This rearrangement joins TRBV11-2 to TRBJ1-3; D unclear. The length of the CDR3 is 17 residues. Germline values: CDR1 SGHAT, CDR2 FQNNGV. The CDR3 loop reads CASILSRSASSGNTIYF. The CDR3 nucleotides read TGTGCCAGCATCTTATCCCGGAGTGCGAGCTCTGGAAACACCATATATTTT. Full variable domain (rest looked up from reference TRBV11-2 and TRBJ1-3): EAGVAQSPRYKIIEKRQSVAFWCNPISGHATLYWYQQILGQGPKLLIQFQNNGVVDDSQLPKDRFSAERLKGVDSTLKIQPAKLEDSAVYLCASILSRSASSGNTIYFGEGSWLTVV.

The rearrangement uses TRBV9 and TRBJ2-1, with D unclear. The CDR3 is 13 residues long. CDR1 is SGDLS and CDR2 is YYNGEE in the germline V gene. The V gene lost 3 bases and the J gene lost 8 bases, with 12 bases spanning the gap. CDR3 region: CASSALDVDEQFF. In DNA, the CDR3 is TGTGCCAGCAGCGCCCTCGACGTCGATGAGCAGTTCTTC.

The gene calls are TRBV2 and TRBJ1-1, with D hard to call. Germline lookup yields CDR1 SNHLY and CDR2 FYNNEI. Trimming removed 9 bases from V and 6 bases from J, with 11 bases in between. The CDR3 totals 11 residues. CDR3 loop: CARIDAAEAFF. In nucleotides, the CDR3 is TGTGCCAGAATAGATGCGGCTGAAGCTTTCTTT.

This clonotype is a singleton in its sample. The chain is built from TRBV29-1 and TRBJ2-4; D unclear. V lost 5 bases and J 7 bases, leaving 9 bases between the germline ends. In germline, CDR1 is SQVTM, CDR2 ANQGSEA. This CDR3 has 11 residues. CDR3 sequence reads: CSVLGINIQYF. Here the CDR3 DNA reads TGCAGCGTTCTGGGGATTAACATTCAGTACTTC.

The V and J genes are TRBV29-1 and TRBJ2-4; 7 bases are a match to TRBD1. Germline V CDR1 and CDR2: SQVTM, ANQGSEA. This CDR3 comprises 13 residues. The CDR3 spells CSAKSGTENIQYF. CDR3 in DNA: TGCAGTGCTAAATCCGGGACAGAAAACATTCAGTACTTC.

V usage is TRBV7-8 and J usage is TRBJ1-4; a possible D gene is TRBD1 (6 bases). Germline CDR1 and CDR2: SGHVS and FQNEAQ. The CDR3 extends over 15 amino acids. Trimming removed 5 bases from V and 7 bases from J, with 17 bases in between. The chain's CDR3 is CASSPSGAMVEKLFF. The CDR3 DNA is TGTGCCAGCAGCCCATCAGGGGCAATGGTTGAAAAACTGTTTTTT.

This clonotype was seen a handful of times. This sequence joins TRBV19 and TRBJ1-1; possibly TRBD1 for D (5 bases). CDR3 length: 14 amino acids. Germline CDR1 reads LNHDA; CDR2 reads SQIVND (reference sequence). Trimming shortened V by 7 bases and J by 2 bases, and 14 bases separated the two germline ends. As DNA, the CDR3 is TGTGCCAGTATCTCGACAGAAACCAACACTGAAGCTTTCTTT. This gives the protein CASISTETNTEAFF.